Listed below are T cell receptor beta chains from one sample, sequenced in a study of early T cells in non-severe SARS-CoV-2 infection. MiXCR, applied by TCRdb to the 5' RACE reads, yields one record per CDR3 protein. In the table there are 45,000 to 60,000 distinct CDR3 sequences, around 9.3% of which are singletons. The sample here was whole blood, taken at baseline. These TCRs come from an adult who was a healthcare worker with PCR-confirmed SARS-CoV-2 infection or an uninfected control (not recorded which). Each CDR3 is given with its conserved first and last residue. D genes are given only for firm matches. Expanded clones get a size class; other rows say once, few or many, or leave the size out.

j_gene: TRBJ2-1
v_gene: TRBV12-5
abundance: few
d_gene: TRBD2
CDR3nt: TGTGCTAGTGGTTTGGGACTAGCAGACACCGGTGAGCAGTTCTTC
CDR3aa: CASGLGLADTGEQFF

j_gene: TRBJ2-2
v_gene: TRBV7-2
abundance: many
d_gene: TRBD2
CDR3nt: TGTGCCAGCAGCTTGACTAGCGGAGCGAACACCGGGGAGCTGTTTTTT
CDR3aa: CASSLTSGANTGELFF

j_gene: TRBJ2-1
v_gene: TRBV5-1
abundance: -
d_gene: TRBD1
CDR3nt: TGCGCCAGCAGCTACTCTGGGACAGGGGTCAATGAGCAGTTCTTC
CDR3aa: CASSYSGTGVNEQFF

j_gene: TRBJ2-7
v_gene: TRBV27
abundance: few
d_gene: -
CDR3nt: TGTGCCAGCAGTCCTCGCCCAGACCTAAGCTCCTACGAGCAGTACTTC
CDR3aa: CASSPRPDLSSYEQYF

j_gene: TRBJ2-5
v_gene: TRBV7-8
abundance: -
d_gene: TRBD2
CDR3nt: TGTGCCAGCAGCGGGCAGTGGGGGGGGACCCAGTACTTC
CDR3aa: CASSGQWGGTQYF

j_gene: TRBJ2-5
v_gene: TRBV5-1
abundance: -
d_gene: TRBD1
CDR3nt: TGCGCCAGCAGCGTACCGGGACAGGGGCCGGTTTGGACCCAGTACTTC
CDR3aa: CASSVPGQGPVWTQYF

j_gene: TRBJ2-7
v_gene: TRBV13
abundance: many
d_gene: TRBD2
CDR3nt: TGTGCCAGCCGACTAGCGGGGACCTACGAGCAGTACTTC
CDR3aa: CASRLAGTYEQYF

j_gene: TRBJ2-2
v_gene: TRBV20-1
abundance: many
d_gene: TRBD2
CDR3nt: TGCAGTGCTAGAGCTGGGACTAGCGGGATCGTCGGGGAGCTGTTTTTT
CDR3aa: CSARAGTSGIVGELFF

j_gene: TRBJ1-1
v_gene: TRBV29-1
abundance: few
d_gene: -
CDR3nt: TGCAGCGTTGAGGCTCAGGGAACTGAAGCTTTCTTT
CDR3aa: CSVEAQGTEAFF

j_gene: TRBJ2-5
v_gene: TRBV18
abundance: -
d_gene: -
CDR3nt: TGTGCCAGCTCACTGGATTCCAGGGCCCAGGGGACCCAGTACTTC
CDR3aa: CASSLDSRAQGTQYF

j_gene: TRBJ2-3
v_gene: TRBV5-6
abundance: few
d_gene: -
CDR3nt: TGTGCCAGCAGCTTGTTGGCGGGGGCCCGCGATGCGCAGTATTTT
CDR3aa: CASSLLAGARDAQYF